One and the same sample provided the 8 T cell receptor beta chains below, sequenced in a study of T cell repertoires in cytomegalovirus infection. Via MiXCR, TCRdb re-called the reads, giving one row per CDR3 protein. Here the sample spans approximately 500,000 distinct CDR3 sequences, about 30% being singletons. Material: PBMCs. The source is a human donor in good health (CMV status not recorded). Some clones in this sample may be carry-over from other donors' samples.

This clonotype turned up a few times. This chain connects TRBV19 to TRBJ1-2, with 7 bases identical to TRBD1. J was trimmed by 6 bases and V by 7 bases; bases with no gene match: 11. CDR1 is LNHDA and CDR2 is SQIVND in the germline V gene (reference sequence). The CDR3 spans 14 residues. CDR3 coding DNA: TGTGCCAGTACTGCAACGGACAGGCTCCATGGCTACACCTTC. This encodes CASTATDRLHGYTF.

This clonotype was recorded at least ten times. The CDR3 sequence is CASSQTSGRRTDTQYF. The CDR3 region has the DNA TGTGCCAGCAGTCAAACTAGCGGGAGGAGAACAGATACGCAGTATTTT. The chain couples TRBV7-9 to TRBJ2-3; 12 bases are a match to TRBD2. The trim removed 6 bases at V and 3 bases at J, leaving 7 bases unmatched. The CDR3 runs 16 residues. CDR1 and CDR2 (germline): SEHNR, FQNEAQ (reference sequence).

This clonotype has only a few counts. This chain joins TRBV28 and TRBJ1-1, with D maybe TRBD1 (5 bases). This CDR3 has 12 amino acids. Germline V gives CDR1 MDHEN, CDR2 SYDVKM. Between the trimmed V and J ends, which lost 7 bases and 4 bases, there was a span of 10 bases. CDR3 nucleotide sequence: TGTGCCAGCATCAGGGATCGCACTGAAGCTTTCTTT. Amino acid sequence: CASIRDRTEAFF.

The CDR3 protein is CASSEDRTGFYGYTF. The CDR3 DNA reads as TGTGCCAGCAGTGAAGACCGGACAGGTTTCTATGGCTACACCTTC. V and J are TRBV2 and TRBJ1-2, with 7 bases matching TRBD1. This CDR3 region has 15 residues. Germline lookup yields CDR1 SNHLY and CDR2 FYNNEI. Losses at the gene ends were 1 base for V and 4 bases for J; bases not matched to a gene: 6.

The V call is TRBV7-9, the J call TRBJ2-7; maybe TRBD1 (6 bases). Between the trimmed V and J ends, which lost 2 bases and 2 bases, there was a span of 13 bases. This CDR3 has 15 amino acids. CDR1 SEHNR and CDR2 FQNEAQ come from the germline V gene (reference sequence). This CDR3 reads CASSLPGERAYEQYF. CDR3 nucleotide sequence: TGTGCCAGCAGCTTACCAGGGGAACGTGCCTACGAGCAGTACTTC.

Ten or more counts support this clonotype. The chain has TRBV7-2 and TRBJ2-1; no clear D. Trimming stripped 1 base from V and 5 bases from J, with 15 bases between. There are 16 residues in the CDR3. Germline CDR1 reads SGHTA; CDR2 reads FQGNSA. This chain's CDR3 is CASSLVESRGNNEQFF. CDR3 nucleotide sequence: TGTGCCAGCAGCTTAGTGGAGTCCCGAGGTAACAATGAGCAGTTCTTC.

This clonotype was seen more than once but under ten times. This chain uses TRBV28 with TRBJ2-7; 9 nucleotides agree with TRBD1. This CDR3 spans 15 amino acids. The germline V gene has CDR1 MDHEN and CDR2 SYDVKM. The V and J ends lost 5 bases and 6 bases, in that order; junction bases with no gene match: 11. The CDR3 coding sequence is TGTGCCAGCAGTCCAGGGACAGGGAATGTCGGCGAGCAGTACTTC. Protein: CASSPGTGNVGEQYF.

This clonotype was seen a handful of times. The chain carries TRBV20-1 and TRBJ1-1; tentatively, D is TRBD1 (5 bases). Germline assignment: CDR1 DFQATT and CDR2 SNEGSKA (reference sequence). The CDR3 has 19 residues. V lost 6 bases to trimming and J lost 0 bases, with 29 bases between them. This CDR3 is CSATMGPSRQISMNTEAFF. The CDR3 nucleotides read TGCAGTGCCACAATGGGACCTTCGAGACAGATCAGCATGAACACTGAAGCTTTCTTT.